This TCR beta chain was sequenced for a study of graft-versus-host responses after intestinal transplantation. Study findings and constraints: After transplant, early declines in HvG clones were associated with peak levels of circulating GvH clones.

On this clone itself: The target antigen is unknown.

The protocol was immunoSEQ multiplex PCR, while the TCRdb copy is restricted to in-frame clones and leaves out a portion. This sample yields 95,000 to 100,000 clones, of which roughly 83% are seen a single time; roughly 1.4% belongs to the top ten. CDR1 and CDR2 from the germline V gene are SGHRS and YFSETQ. Germline trimming cut 5 bases from V and 5 bases from J; bases unmatched to any gene: 3. The CDR3 is 13 residues long. This TCR was recovered from a human patient who received an intestinal transplant, so some T cells may come from the graft donor. The chain joins TRBV5-1 to TRBJ1-1; 10 bases line up with TRBD1. The source was PBMCs, collected 255 days after intestinal transplant. CDR3 amino acids: CASRPGQGTEAFF. CDR3 in DNA: TGCGCCAGCAGGCCGGGACAGGGGACTGAAGCTTTCTTT.